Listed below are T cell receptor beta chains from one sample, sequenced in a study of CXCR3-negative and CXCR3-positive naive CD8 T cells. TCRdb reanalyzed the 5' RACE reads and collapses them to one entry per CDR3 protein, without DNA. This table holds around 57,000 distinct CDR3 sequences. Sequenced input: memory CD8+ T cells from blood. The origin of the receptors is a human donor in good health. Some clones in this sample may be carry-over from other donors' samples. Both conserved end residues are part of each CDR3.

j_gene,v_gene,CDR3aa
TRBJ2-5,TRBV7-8,CASTHGGETQYF
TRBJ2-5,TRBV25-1,CASSDGGTQYF
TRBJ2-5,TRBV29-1,CSVEIVARQETQYF
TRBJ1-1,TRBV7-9,CASSLLENTEAFF
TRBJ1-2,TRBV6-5,CASSSQRADGYTF
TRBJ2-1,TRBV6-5,CASSPRPVAGSEQFF
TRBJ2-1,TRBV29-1,CSVERGYNEQFF
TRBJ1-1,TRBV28,CASSLDRANTEAFF
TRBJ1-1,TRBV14,CASSQEGDTEAFF
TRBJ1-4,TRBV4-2,CASSQELGSAEKLFF
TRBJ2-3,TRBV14,CASSQDVYRGAVDTQYF
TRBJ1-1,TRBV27,CASSLTGGYEAFF
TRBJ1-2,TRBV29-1,CSVAPPGTAAGYTF
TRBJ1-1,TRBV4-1,CASSQGGLPETEAFF
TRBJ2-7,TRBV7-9,CASSVGSISYEQYF
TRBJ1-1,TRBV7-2,CASSSVSGLLDTEAFF
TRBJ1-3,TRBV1,CTSSQDRDKNCNTIYF
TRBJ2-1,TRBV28,CASSLIMNEQFF
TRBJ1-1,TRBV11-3,CASSNRHTNTEAFF
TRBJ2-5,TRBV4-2,CASSQDRGGQETQYF
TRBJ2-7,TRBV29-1,CSVEDGRKVNEQYF
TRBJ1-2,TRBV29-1,CSVEDRGGYYGYTF
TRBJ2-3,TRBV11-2,CASARGFSDTDTQYF
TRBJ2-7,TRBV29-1,CSVVPRDEPYEQYF
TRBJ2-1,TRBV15,CATSSSDRGHNEQFF
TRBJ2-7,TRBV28,CASRRQGLTYEQYF
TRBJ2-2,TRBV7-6,CASSLTGDSTGELFF
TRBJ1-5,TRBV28,CASSFRQNNQPQHF
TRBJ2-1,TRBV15,CATSRASHEQFF
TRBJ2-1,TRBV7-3,CASSSGQGGYNEQFF
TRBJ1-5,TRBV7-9,CASSGGPSSFNQPQHF
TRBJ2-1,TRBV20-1,CSARDMTGGDYNEQFF
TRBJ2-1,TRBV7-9,CASSLVPPYEQFF
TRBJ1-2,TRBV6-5,CASSLGQGGNYGYTF
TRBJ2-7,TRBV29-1,CSVDRTGSDEQYF
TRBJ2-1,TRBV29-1,CSVEGLGDRGEDEQFF
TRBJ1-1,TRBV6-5,CASSSIAGVARTEAFF
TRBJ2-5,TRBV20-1,CSSTSGSPTETQYF
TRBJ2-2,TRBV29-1,CSGRKAGGGELFF
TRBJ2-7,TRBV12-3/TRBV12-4,CASSFGQFYEQYF
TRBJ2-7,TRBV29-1,CSVERGGPAEQYF